This T cell receptor (beta chain) emerged from a study of T cells after yellow fever vaccination. Study-level background: Low-cell-number fractions underwent preparation using SMART-Seq v4 Ultra Low Input.

UMIs and a universal primer site were added when TCR cDNA was made by 5'RACE template switching. Each CDR3 protein gets one entry after TCRdb re-called the 5' RACE reads with MiXCR. Among 200,000 to 300,000 distinct CDR3 sequences listed, 6% to 8% were seen once. This clonotype was counted a few times. Its cognate antigen is unknown. Overall study findings and caveats: Peaking on day 5 versus 15, the secondary response was faster but weaker. Among primary-vaccination clones, most reappeared after the booster, at approximately 96% for CD4 and 88% for CD8.

Trimming at V came to 4 bases and at J to 7 bases, leaving 15 bases not matched to a gene. The CDR3 length is 17 residues. Germline V lookup: CDR1 SGHAT, CDR2 FQNNGV. The chain employs TRBV11-2 and TRBJ2-2; the match to TRBD1 covers 7 bases. The TCR originated in a man in his thirties or forties who received the YFV17D yellow fever vaccine. The sequences come from CD4+ T cells sorted from PBMCs, collected on the day of the yellow fever booster vaccination. The CDR3 reads CASSSYPRDSNHGELFF. In DNA, the CDR3 is TGTGCCAGCAGCTCGTACCCCCGGGACAGCAATCACGGGGAGCTGTTTTTT. Full variable domain (missing parts from reference TRBV11-2 and TRBJ2-2): EAGVAQSPRYKIIEKRQSVAFWCNPISGHATLYWYQQILGQGPKLLIQFQNNGVVDDSQLPKDRFSAERLKGVDSTLKIQPAKLEDSAVYLCASSSYPRDSNHGELFFGEGSRLTVL.